Given below is one T cell receptor (beta chain) in context. The antigen is not known. Splitting of CD4+ cells produced CD45RA+ naive and CD45RA-negative memory subsets. The sample belongs to a study of shared clonotypes between healthy human individuals. About the research overall: The study enrolled two women and three men aged 18 to 49.

Study findings and constraints: Estimated richness values were generally larger in naive subsets than in memory subsets. Only a few donors were included, so the genetic and exposure-history diversity represented was limited.

The germline V gene encodes CDR1 SGHVS and CDR2 FQNEAQ. The CDR3 covers 16 residues. Between the trimmed V and J ends, which lost 5 bases and 3 bases, there was a span of 16 bases. Using immunoSEQ multiplex PCR, the repertoire was profiled, and TCRdb retains in-frame clones only, with some absent. This table has some 900,000 clones, around three quarters appearing once. The gene calls are TRBV7-8 and TRBJ2-2; D may be TRBD1 or TRBD2 (5 bases each). This receptor was taken from a man aged 18-30 years in good health. What was sequenced was memory CD4+ T cells sorted from blood. The subset was: CD45RA-negative fraction. CDR3 nucleotides: TGTGCCAGCAGCCCCAGGGCCTCCGGGGACACCGGGGAGCTGTTTTTT. Protein: CASSPRASGDTGELFF.